One and the same sample provided the 3 T cell receptor beta chains below, sequenced in a study of early T cells in non-severe SARS-CoV-2 infection. TCRdb passed the 5' RACE reads through MiXCR, listing each CDR3 protein once. This repertoire shows about 70,000 distinct CDR3 sequences, roughly 12% found once; its top ten account for 15% to 19%. Source: whole blood, taken at baseline. Receptor source: an adult who was a healthcare worker with PCR-confirmed SARS-CoV-2 infection or an uninfected control (not recorded which). The donor label of this sample is uncertain.

As to this clonotype: This sequence may be a read error, since a much larger clone differs from it by one base. The rearrangement joins TRBV11-2 to TRBJ1-3, with a tentative D call TRBD1 (6 bases). The germline V gene encodes CDR1 SGHAT and CDR2 FQNNGV. The CDR3 sequence is 17 residues long. CDR3 protein: CASNLNPKGGTGNTIYF. The CDR3 DNA reads TGTGCCAGCAACTTAAACCCGAAGGGGGGCACTGGAAACACCATATATTTT. Full variable domain (missing parts from reference TRBV11-2 and TRBJ1-3): EAGVAQSPRYKIIEKRQSVAFWCNPISGHATLYWYQQILGQGPKLLIQFQNNGVVDDSQLPKDRFSAERLKGVDSTLKIQPAKLEDSAVYLCASNLNPKGGTGNTIYFGEGSWLTVV.

The CDR3 sequence is CASSLRLRTDTQYF. CDR3 coding DNA: TGTGCCAGCAGCTTAAGACTCCGCACAGATACGCAGTATTTT. The V call is TRBV9, the J call TRBJ2-3; D is uncertain. The CDR3 has 14 residues. Germline assignment: CDR1 SGDLS and CDR2 YYNGEE. V was shortened by 4 bases and J by 1 base, with 10 bases between the two germline ends.

This clonotype was counted between two and nine times. The rearrangement uses TRBV24-1 and TRBJ2-3, with 10 positions matching TRBD1. The CDR3 is made up of 17 amino acids. The trim removed 4 bases at V and 4 bases at J, leaving 10 bases unmatched. CDR1 is KGHDR, CDR2 SFDVKD, per germline. Written as DNA, the CDR3 is TGTGCCACCAGTGACCCCCGGACAGGGGGTATGTCAGATACGCAGTATTTT. Translation gives CATSDPRTGGMSDTQYF.